The 7 T cell receptor beta chains in this list originate from one sample, sequenced in a study of OX40 agonist ivuxolimab in advanced cancers. Produced via immunoSEQ multiplex PCR; TCRdb's table is partial and in-frame only. The top ten hold approximately 7.9% of the sample, which has some 45,000 clones, about 79% seen once. The material was CD4+ or CD8+ T cells sorted from blood, obtained in a trial of the OX40 agonist ivuxolimab. The receptor source for this set is an adult with an advanced solid tumor such as melanoma, head and neck, liver or kidney cancer.

The genes are TRBV7-2 and TRBJ2-7; TRBD1 aligns across 7 bases. This CDR3 has 15 amino acids. In germline, CDR1 is SGHTA, CDR2 FQGNSA. V shed 5 bases and J 0 bases; nucleotides not matched to a gene: 7. The CDR3 DNA is TGTGCCAGCAGCCTCGGACAGGTTAGCTCCTACGAGCAGTACTTC. It translates to CASSLGQVSSYEQYF.

V and J are TRBV5-6 and TRBJ1-2; D is unresolved. Germline V gene sequence: CDR1 SGHDT, CDR2 YYEEEE. Deletions cut 3 bases from V and 8 bases from J, with 8 bases between. This CDR3 has 11 amino acids. The CDR3 coding sequence is TGTGCCAGCAGCTCGGGGTTGGGCTACACCTTC. Translation gives CASSSGLGYTF.

The V gene is TRBV5-1, the J gene TRBJ1-5, with D tentatively TRBD1 (5 bases). Germline CDR1 SGHRS, CDR2 YFSETQ. This CDR3 is built from 15 residues. The germline V and J ends were trimmed by 4 bases and 0 bases, with 11 bases remaining between them. The CDR3 nucleotides are TGCGCCAGCAGCCCCCGGGGCCCTAGCAATCAGCCCCAGCATTTT. Translating gives CASSPRGPSNQPQHF.

V and J are TRBV30 and TRBJ2-3; tentatively, D is TRBD1 (7 bases). CDR1 and CDR2 from the germline V gene are GTSNPN and SVGIG (reference sequence). The CDR3 consists of 15 residues. The V and J ends lost 3 bases and 6 bases respectively, with 19 bases between them. CDR3 sequence reads: CAWRGWRGPQDTQYF. The CDR3 nucleotides are TGTGCCTGGAGGGGGTGGAGGGGGCCACAGGATACGCAGTATTTT.

The chain has TRBV4-3 and TRBJ1-2; D gene unclear. From germline, CDR1 is LGHNA and CDR2 YSLEER. The CDR3 totals 11 residues. The V end was cut by 1 base, the J end by 14 bases, with 11 bases between. The CDR3 sequence: CASSQGPMVTF. CDR3 nucleotide sequence: TGCGCCAGCAGCCAAGGACCGATGGTGACCTTC.

Worth noting for this clone: Distinct nucleotide sequences in the sample also encode this CDR3. The rearrangement joins TRBV7-2 to TRBJ2-1; TRBD2 matches 7 bases. The CDR3 extends over 15 amino acids. CDR1 is SGHTA, CDR2 FQGNSA, per germline. V was pared by 5 bases and J by 4 bases, with 8 bases of the junction left unmatched. The DNA for the CDR3 is TGTGCCAGCAGCCGTAGACTAGCTGAGTACAATGAGCAGTTCTTC. Its translation: CASSRRLAEYNEQFF.

This rearrangement joins TRBV10-1 to TRBJ2-1; D may match TRBD1 or TRBD2 (5 bases each). Germline CDR1 is WNHNN and CDR2 is SYGVQD (reference sequence). The germline V and J ends were trimmed by 4 bases and 6 bases, with 13 bases remaining between them. The CDR3 is 14 residues long. The CDR3 coding sequence is TGCGCCAGCAGTGGGGGCAGCGGAACCAATGAGCAGTTCTTC. It encodes CASSGGSGTNEQFF.